This T cell receptor beta chain was sequenced in a study of radiotherapy plus CTLA-4 blockade in lung cancer. Study-wide findings and caveats: Blood saw expansion of tumor-derived TCR clones after radiotherapy plus ipilimumab.

Participants had chemo-refractory metastatic non-small-cell lung cancer and were treated with focal radiation plus ipilimumab CTLA-4 blockade. Germline CDR1 reads SGHRS; CDR2 reads YFSETQ. Germline trimming cut 3 bases from V and 4 bases from J; bases unmatched to any gene: 5. The CDR3 has 16 amino acids. On this clone: Its antigen is still unknown.

Here immunoSEQ multiplex PCR was the method, and the copy in TCRdb shows in-frame clones only, minus some. The sample carries approximately 57,000 clones, approximately 80% recorded once. The TCR comes from a human donor with non-small cell lung cancer whose response to radiotherapy plus ipilimumab could not be evaluated. V and J are TRBV5-1 and TRBJ2-5, with 14 nucleotides matching TRBD2. The sample was peripheral blood, taken from a patient treated with radiotherapy plus ipilimumab. The CDR3 nucleotides are TGCGCCAGCAGCTACCCCGGGACTAGCGGGGGAGAGACCCAGTACTTC. Its protein product is CASSYPGTSGGETQYF.